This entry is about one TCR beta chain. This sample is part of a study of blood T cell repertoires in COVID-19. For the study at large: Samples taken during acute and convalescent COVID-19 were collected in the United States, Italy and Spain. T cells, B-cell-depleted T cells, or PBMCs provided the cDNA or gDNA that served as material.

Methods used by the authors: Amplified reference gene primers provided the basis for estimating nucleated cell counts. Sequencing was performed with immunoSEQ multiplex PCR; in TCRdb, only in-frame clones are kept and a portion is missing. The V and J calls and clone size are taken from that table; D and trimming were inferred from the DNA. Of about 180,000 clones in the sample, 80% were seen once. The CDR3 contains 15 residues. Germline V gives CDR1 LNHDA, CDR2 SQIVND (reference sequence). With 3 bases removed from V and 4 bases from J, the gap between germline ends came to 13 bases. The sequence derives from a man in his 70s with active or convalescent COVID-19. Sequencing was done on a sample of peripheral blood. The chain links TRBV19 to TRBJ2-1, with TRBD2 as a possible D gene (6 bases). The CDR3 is CASSILQGGYNEQFF. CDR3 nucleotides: TGTGCCAGTAGTATTCTGCAGGGAGGATACAATGAGCAGTTCTTC.